Presented here are 26 T cell receptor beta chains from one specimen sequenced in a study of cytomegalovirus exposure and HLA in healthy donors. The PCR employed 60 Vbeta primers together with 13 Jbeta primers. TCRdb's table, derived via immunoSEQ multiplex PCR, lists solely in-frame clones and lacks some. There are roughly 140,000 clones in the sample; around 80% occur only once, and roughly 4.7% lies in the top ten. Sequences were obtained from PBMCs. The receptors here all came from a male donor in good health and CMV-seronegative.

The V and J genes are TRBV6-4 and TRBJ2-1, with D possibly being TRBD2 (5 bases). The CDR3 length is 15 residues. Looked up from germline, CDR1 is MRHNA and CDR2 is SNTAGT. Between the trimmed V and J ends, which lost 0 bases and 4 bases, there was a span of 10 bases. CDR3 in DNA: TGTGCCAGCAGTGACTCAGGTCGGGGATACAATGAGCAGTTCTTC. It codes for CASSDSGRGYNEQFF.

The rearrangement links TRBV5-1 to TRBJ1-1; D not resolved. With 0 bases removed from V and 4 bases from J, the gap between germline ends came to 10 bases. Germline CDR1 SGHRS, CDR2 YFSETQ. This CDR3 contains 14 residues. Here the CDR3 reads CASSLEAALTEAFF. The CDR3, as DNA: TGCGCCAGCAGCTTGGAGGCGGCCCTCACTGAAGCTTTCTTT.

This clone was seen more than once but under ten times. V and J are TRBV27 and TRBJ1-1; D not certain. Germline V gives CDR1 MNHEY, CDR2 SMNVEV (reference sequence). The V end lost 0 bases, the J end lost 0 bases, and 8 bases lay between the germline ends. The CDR3 sequence is 15 residues long. The chain's CDR3 is CASSLSKLVNTEAFF. CDR3 in DNA: TGTGCCAGCAGTTTATCAAAACTCGTGAACACTGAAGCTTTCTTT.

The rearrangement links TRBV6-5 to TRBJ2-5, with D tentatively TRBD2 (6 bases). The CDR3 length is 16 residues. CDR1 is MNHEY and CDR2 is SVGAGI in the germline V gene. Trimming cost V 0 bases and J 2 bases, with 13 bases left between them. In DNA form, the CDR3 reads TGTGCCAGCAGTTACTCAGGCAGACTAGTACAAGAGACCCAGTACTTC. Translating gives CASSYSGRLVQETQYF.

The chain carries TRBV7-8 and TRBJ2-1; TRBD2 aligns across 9 bases. The CDR3 runs 16 residues. Looked up from germline, CDR1 is SGHVS and CDR2 is FQNEAQ. V lost 5 bases, J lost 0 bases, and 5 bases stayed unmatched. CDR3 bases: TGTGCCAGCAGCCGCGGGGGGGGCAGCTCCTACAATGAGCAGTTCTTC. Translating it yields CASSRGGGSSYNEQFF.

This chain links TRBV4-1 with TRBJ2-3; TRBD2 might be the D (5 bases). There are 13 residues in the CDR3. V lost 4 bases and J 4 bases, leaving 9 bases between the germline ends. Germline V gene data show CDR1 as MGHRA and CDR2 as YSYEKL. This chain's CDR3 is CASSRPLADTQYF. The CDR3 nucleotides are TGCGCCAGCAGCCGCCCACTAGCAGATACGCAGTATTTT.

The gene calls are TRBV2 and TRBJ1-2; unclear D gene. This CDR3 is built from 14 residues. Looked up from germline, CDR1 is SNHLY and CDR2 is FYNNEI. Trimming left V 4 bases short and J 5 bases short, with 14 bases between. The CDR3 region has the DNA TGTGCCAGCAGTGGAATAGGATCGGGATATGGCTACACCTTC. Translated, it gives CASSGIGSGYGYTF.

This chain connects TRBV9 to TRBJ1-1; 9 bases map to TRBD1. The CDR3 has 17 amino acids. CDR1 is SGDLS, CDR2 YYNGEE, per germline. V lost 0 bases to trimming and J lost 5 bases; unmatched junction nucleotides: 11. The CDR3 DNA reads as TGTGCCAGCAGCGTAGGATTGGGGACAGGGACAGAAACTGAAGCTTTCTTT. Its translation is CASSVGLGTGTETEAFF. Full variable domain (rest looked up from reference TRBV9 and TRBJ1-1): DSGVTQTPKHLITATGQRVTLRCSPRSGDLSVYWYQQSLDQGLQFLIQYYNGEERAKGNILERFSAQQFPDLHSELNLSSLELGDSALYFCASSVGLGTGTETEAFFGQGTRLTVV.

Only one count was recorded for this clone. This chain joins TRBV5-8 and TRBJ1-4; TRBD1 is a possible D gene (5 bases). The V gene lost 2 bases and the J gene lost 5 bases, with 22 bases spanning the gap. Germline CDR1 SGHTS, CDR2 YDEGEE. The CDR3 has 18 amino acids. The CDR3 here is CASSFPGRKRVGNEKLFF. CDR3 coding DNA: TGTGCCAGCAGCTTCCCAGGGAGGAAGCGGGTGGGGAATGAAAAACTGTTTTTT.

The rearrangement joins TRBV6-5 to TRBJ2-5; 8 bases fit TRBD1. The germline V gene encodes CDR1 MNHEY and CDR2 SVGAGI. The CDR3 is made up of 13 amino acids. V gave up 5 bases and J gave up 4 bases; unmatched junction bases: 3. CDR3 DNA sequence: TGTGCCAGCAGTCCCACAGGGGGAGAGACCCAGTACTTC. It yields the protein CASSPTGGETQYF.

V is TRBV7-9 and J is TRBJ1-1; D might be TRBD1 (6 bases). The CDR3 sequence is 14 residues long. Germline CDR1 SEHNR, CDR2 FQNEAQ (reference sequence). V lost 4 bases and J 1 base, leaving 10 bases between the germline ends. DNA of the CDR3: TGTGCCAGCAGCTCTCAGGGGTCGAACACTGAAGCTTTCTTT. Encoded protein: CASSSQGSNTEAFF.

V gene TRBV7-7 combines with J gene TRBJ1-1, with D possibly being TRBD1 (6 bases). This CDR3 region has 13 residues. Germline CDR1 SSHAT, CDR2 FNYEAQ (reference sequence). V lost 5 bases and J lost 5, with 12 bases in between. CDR3 loop: CASSPRDITEAFF. The CDR3 DNA sequence: TGTGCCAGCAGCCCCCGGGACATAACTGAAGCTTTCTTT.

The chain is built from TRBV6-5 and TRBJ2-5; 9 bases fit TRBD2. The J call may be mistaken, given a closer DNA end match to TRBJ2-7. Germline assignment: CDR1 MNHEY and CDR2 SVGAGI. The CDR3 length is 15 residues. The CDR3 is CASRRSSGTYYEQYF. The CDR3 DNA sequence: TGTGCCAGCAGAAGATCTAGCGGGACATACTACGAGCAGTACTTC.

This clone was picked up a small number of times. V is TRBV5-1 and J is TRBJ2-7, with no clear D. Trimming removed 0 bases at V and 5 bases at J, with 6 bases between. CDR1 and CDR2 (germline): SGHRS, YFSETQ. The CDR3 is made up of 12 amino acids. In DNA form, the CDR3 reads TGCGCCAGCAGCTTGGTCGCGGACGAGCAGTACTTC. This codes for CASSLVADEQYF.

This chain joins TRBV5-4 and TRBJ2-5; D may be TRBD1 (5 bases). This CDR3 region has 15 residues. Germline V gene lookup returns CDR1 SGHNT and CDR2 YYREEE (reference sequence). The germline V and J ends were trimmed by 0 bases and 5 bases, with 14 bases remaining between them. This chain's CDR3 is CASSLDPGNSETQYF. The CDR3, as DNA: TGTGCCAGCAGCTTGGATCCAGGGAATTCCGAGACCCAGTACTTC.

This clone was seen once. This chain uses TRBV27 with TRBJ2-1; D is perhaps TRBD2 (6 bases). Germline-derived CDR1 and CDR2 are MNHEY and SMNVEV (reference sequence). Trimming removed 2 bases at V and 4 bases at J, with 12 bases between. This CDR3 region has 15 residues. This chain's CDR3 is CASSLGASAYNEQFF. The CDR3 nucleotides read TGTGCCAGCAGTTTAGGGGCTAGCGCATACAATGAGCAGTTCTTC.

V usage is TRBV28 and J usage is TRBJ1-4, with TRBD1 as a possible D gene (5 bases). From germline, CDR1 is MDHEN and CDR2 SYDVKM. The CDR3 has 15 amino acids. Trimming took off 4 bases at V and 4 bases at J, with 13 bases between the two ends. The CDR3 coding sequence is TGTGCCAGCAGTTCCCCGGGGGAAGTTAATGAAAAACTGTTTTTT. Translating it yields CASSSPGEVNEKLFF.

This sequence joins TRBV4-1 and TRBJ1-4; no clear D gene. CDR1 is MGHRA, CDR2 YSYEKL, per germline. V was trimmed by 3 bases and J by 5 bases, leaving 7 bases between them. The CDR3 spans 13 residues. In DNA form, the CDR3 reads TGCGCCAGCAGCCAGAGTATCAATGAAAAACTGTTTTTT. It yields the protein CASSQSINEKLFF.

The chain is built from TRBV11-2 and TRBJ1-2, with unresolved D. Trimming took 5 bases from V and 1 from J, leaving 8 bases between them. CDR1 is SGHAT and CDR2 is FQNNGV in the germline V gene. This CDR3 is 13 amino acids long. Here the CDR3 DNA reads TGTGCCAGCAGCCCGGGTAGTAACTATGGCTACACCTTC. This translates into CASSPGSNYGYTF.

This clone was recorded once. The CDR3 spells CASSRGIQETQYF. The CDR3 nucleotides are TGTGCCAGCAGCAGGGGAATCCAAGAGACCCAGTACTTC. This chain links TRBV14 with TRBJ2-5; D perhaps matches TRBD1 (5 bases). This CDR3 has 13 residues. CDR1 is SGHDN, CDR2 FVKESK, per germline. Trimming shortened V by 5 bases and J by 1 base, and 8 bases separated the two germline ends.

This chain joins TRBV18 and TRBJ1-5; D call uncertain. The CDR3 spans 12 residues. The ends were cut back, 4 bases at V and 4 bases at J, with 5 bases in the middle. Germline V gives CDR1 KGHSH, CDR2 LQKENI. For the CDR3, the DNA is TGTGCCAGCTCACTCTATAATCAGCCCCAGCATTTT. Translation gives CASSLYNQPQHF.

The CDR3 sequence is CASSPGRGGSPLHF. DNA for the CDR3: TGTGCCAGCTCACCCGGACGGGGGGGCTCACCCCTCCACTTT. The chain combines TRBV18 with TRBJ1-6, with D maybe TRBD1 (6 bases). The V gene lost 3 bases and the J gene lost 10 bases, with 13 bases spanning the gap. Germline assignment: CDR1 KGHSH and CDR2 LQKENI. The CDR3 is 14 residues long.

The CDR3 sequence: CASRDRGSTGELFF. The CDR3 DNA follows: TGTGCCAGTAGGGACAGGGGGAGCACCGGGGAGCTGTTTTTT. The rearrangement joins TRBV19 to TRBJ2-2, with 10 bases fitting TRBD1. The germline V gene encodes CDR1 LNHDA and CDR2 SQIVND (reference sequence). The CDR3 totals 14 residues. V shed 6 bases and J 4 bases; nucleotides not matched to a gene: 2.

This chain joins TRBV19 and TRBJ1-2, with D maybe TRBD1 (6 bases). V gave up 2 bases and J gave up 3 bases, with 10 bases separating them. Germline CDR1 is LNHDA and CDR2 is SQIVND (reference sequence). The CDR3 consists of 14 residues. The CDR3 region has the DNA TGTGCCAGTAGTATATCGGACAGATACTATGGCTACACCTTC. Translation: CASSISDRYYGYTF.

The chain uses TRBV5-1 and TRBJ2-1; D perhaps matches TRBD1 (6 bases). Germline assignment: CDR1 SGHRS and CDR2 YFSETQ. Trimming shortened V by 3 bases and J by 9 bases, and 10 bases separated the two germline ends. The length of the CDR3 is 12 residues. The CDR3 DNA is TGCGCCAGCAGCTCTCAGGGGCGTGAGCAGTTCTTC. Protein sequence: CASSSQGREQFF.

This rearrangement joins TRBV6-4 to TRBJ2-7, with TRBD1 identical over 9 bases. The CDR3 runs to 16 residues. From germline, CDR1 is MRHNA and CDR2 SNTAGT. With 2 bases clipped from V and 5 bases from J, the junction kept 10 bases outside the gene matches. CDR3 residues: CASSDPRRGQGHEQYF. The CDR3 DNA reads TGTGCCAGCAGTGACCCTCGGCGGGGACAGGGCCACGAGCAGTACTTC.